This T cell receptor beta chain was identified in a study of blood T cell repertoires in COVID-19. Study in general: The United States, Italy and Spain provided the acute and convalescent COVID-19 samples. The analysed material was cDNA or gDNA that came from T cells, B-cell-depleted T cells, or PBMCs.

V was pared by 6 bases and J by 6 bases, with 6 bases of the junction left unmatched. Germline V lookup: CDR1 MNHEY, CDR2 SVGAGI. The CDR3 is made up of 15 amino acids. Original processing methods: Scientists estimated how many nucleated cells there were by amplifying reference gene primers. The data were produced by immunoSEQ multiplex PCR, yet TCRdb's version contains in-frame clones alone and is incomplete. That table gives V, J and clone size, and the DNA gave D and trimming. The data contain over 200,000 clones, 75% to 85% of them seen just once; the ten biggest clones take up roughly 1.3%. The rearrangement uses TRBV6-5 and TRBJ2-5; TRBD2 agrees at 14 bases. Sequencing was carried out using peripheral blood. The clonotype was recovered from a woman aged 25 to 39 with COVID-19, enrolled during active disease. The CDR3 DNA sequence: TGTGCCAGCAGCCTGACTAGCGGGAGGGTAAAGACCCAGTACTTC. Translation: CASSLTSGRVKTQYF.